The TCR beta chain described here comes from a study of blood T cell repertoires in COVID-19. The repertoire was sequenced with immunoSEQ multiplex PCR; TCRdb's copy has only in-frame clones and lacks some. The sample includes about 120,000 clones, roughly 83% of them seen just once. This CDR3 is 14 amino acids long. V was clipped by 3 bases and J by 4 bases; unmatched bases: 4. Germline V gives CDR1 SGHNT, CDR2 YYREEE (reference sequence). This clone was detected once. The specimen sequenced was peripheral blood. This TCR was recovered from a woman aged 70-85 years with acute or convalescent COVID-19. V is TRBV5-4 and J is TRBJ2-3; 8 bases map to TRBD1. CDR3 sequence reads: CASSSDRGADTQYF. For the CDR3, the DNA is TGTGCCAGCAGCTCAGACAGGGGAGCAGATACGCAGTATTTT.